The rows below give T cell receptor beta chains drawn from one sample of a study of cytomegalovirus exposure and HLA in healthy donors. Using immunoSEQ multiplex PCR, the repertoire was profiled, and TCRdb retains in-frame clones only, with some absent. The sample records about 210,000 clones, approximately 86% being singletons. Sequences were obtained from PBMCs. The receptor source for this set is a boy between 2 and 10 years old in good health and CMV-seronegative. Each CDR3 is given with its conserved first and last residue. The D gene is left open where the match is weak. The size entry is marked missing in some rows and otherwise reads once, few, many or a size class.

V gene,D gene,clone size,J gene,CDR3 DNA,CDR3 protein
TRBV7-9,TRBD2,.,TRBJ2-4,TGTGCCAGCAGCTTGGCCGGGACTAGAGGAAACATTCAGTACTTC,CASSLAGTRGNIQYF
TRBV7-2,TRBD1,once,TRBJ1-2,TGTGCCAGCAGCCCCCGTCAGGGGGCTAACTATGGCTACACCTTC,CASSPRQGANYGYTF
TRBV4-1,TRBD2,.,TRBJ2-1,TGCGCCAGCAGCCAAGAGACTAGCGGGGGAGATGAGCAGTTCTTC,CASSQETSGGDEQFF
TRBV28,.,.,TRBJ1-5,TGTGCCAGCATCCCAGGTGCCCCAAGCAATCAGCCCCAGCATTTT,CASIPGAPSNQPQHF
TRBV18,TRBD1,few,TRBJ2-2,TGTGCCAGCTCACCATACTTTTCAGGGGGCTCGAACACCGGGGAGCTGTTTTTT,CASSPYFSGGSNTGELFF
TRBV9,TRBD2,.,TRBJ2-7,TGTGCCAGCAGCCGAGGGGTGGCGGGGGGGGCACCAGGAGAGCAGTACTTC,CASSRGVAGGAPGEQYF
TRBV7-9,.,.,TRBJ2-7,TGTGCCAGCAGCTTATCGGGGGGCTCGTCCGTCTACGAGCAGTACTTC,CASSLSGGSSVYEQYF
TRBV2,.,.,TRBJ1-4,TGTGCCAGCATCTTCGTCAAGGGGCCGGTGTCTAATGAAAAACTGTTTTTT,CASIFVKGPVSNEKLFF
TRBV29-1,.,.,TRBJ1-1,TGCAGCGCCGGGTCCCATGTGAACACTGAAGCTTTCTTT,CSAGSHVNTEAFF
TRBV14,TRBD2,.,TRBJ2-1,TGTGCCAGCAGCAAAGGGGGACTAGCGGACTCCTACAATGAGCAGTTCTTC,CASSKGGLADSYNEQFF
TRBV11-2,TRBD1,few,TRBJ1-1,TGTGCCAGCAGACCGGGACAGGGCGAAGCTTTCTTT,CASRPGQGEAFF
TRBV19,TRBD1,.,TRBJ2-6,TGTGCCAGTAGTACCAGGACAGGGGGAAGAGGTGGGGCCAACGTCCTGACTTTC,CASSTRTGGRGGANVLTF
TRBV19,TRBD2,.,TRBJ2-7,TGTGCCAGTAGTATAGGGACTAGGAGCTCCTACGAGCAGTACTTC,CASSIGTRSSYEQYF
TRBV12-2,.,.,TRBJ1-4,TGTGCAAGTCGCTCCGCCGGGACAGGGGATGAAAAACTGTTTTTT,CASRSAGTGDEKLFF
TRBV5-1,TRBD2,.,TRBJ2-5,TGCGCCAGCAGCTTGGGACTAGCGGGAGGGCCGAGTGAGACCCAGTACTTC,CASSLGLAGGPSETQYF
TRBV5-4,TRBD1,.,TRBJ2-7,TGTGCCAGCAGCTTGGTTGGGGACAGGGGAGGCGAGCAGTACTTC,CASSLVGDRGGEQYF
TRBV5-4,.,.,TRBJ2-1,TGTGCCAGCAGCTTGGGCTCCACGAGCTCCTACAATGAGCAGTTCTTC,CASSLGSTSSYNEQFF
TRBV6-6,.,.,TRBJ1-5,TGTGCCAGCAGATCTTCTGACAGGAACTACAATCAGCCCCAGCATTTT,CASRSSDRNYNQPQHF
TRBV6-6,.,.,TRBJ2-3,TGTGCCAGCAGTACAACAGGAGCCAGCACAGATACGCAGTATTTT,CASSTTGASTDTQYF
TRBV6-5,.,.,TRBJ2-1,TGTGCCAGCAGCCATCCGACGGCGGGGTTGAATGAGCAGTTCTTC,CASSHPTAGLNEQFF
TRBV7-6,TRBD2,.,TRBJ2-2,TGTGCCAGCAGCCATACTAGCGGGGTAGGCACCGGGGAGCTGTTTTTT,CASSHTSGVGTGELFF
TRBV15,TRBD1,once,TRBJ2-7,TGTGCCACCAGCAGCCGGGACAGGGCAAGTCGCGAGCAGTACTTC,CATSSRDRASREQYF
TRBV14,TRBD1,.,TRBJ2-7,TGTGCCAGCAGCCAGGCTACCGGAGGACAGGGTCAGTCCTACGAGCAGTACTTC,CASSQATGGQGQSYEQYF
TRBV4-2,TRBD2,.,TRBJ2-1,TGTGCCAGCAGCCAGGTTCCCGGGACTAGCGGGGGGGCCTTTAATGAGCAGTTCTTC,CASSQVPGTSGGAFNEQFF
TRBV28,.,.,TRBJ1-4,TGTGCCAGCAGTTTTCCTACCGGAACTAATGAAAAACTGTTTTTT,CASSFPTGTNEKLFF
TRBV5-6,.,.,TRBJ1-5,TGTGCCAGCAGCTTTTCGGGGAGCAATCAGCCCCAGCATTTT,CASSFSGSNQPQHF
TRBV5-1,.,.,TRBJ1-1,TGCGCCAGCAGCTTGGAGGGACTCACTGAAGCTTTCTTT,CASSLEGLTEAFF
TRBV5-1,TRBD2,.,TRBJ2-2,TGCGCCAGCAGCCGAATTTCGGTAGCGGGGGGCGCGAACACCGGGGAGCTGTTTTTT,CASSRISVAGGANTGELFF
TRBV14,TRBD2,.,TRBJ2-3,TGTGCCAGCAGCCAAGAAACTAGCGAGCGGGATACGCAGTATTTT,CASSQETSERDTQYF
TRBV29-1,TRBD2,.,TRBJ2-2,TGCAGCGTCGGGGCGGGGGGAAGGGACACCGGGGAGCTGTTTTTT,CSVGAGGRDTGELFF
TRBV28,.,.,TRBJ2-7,TGTGCCAGCAGTTCAGGAGGTGGGGAGCAGTACTTC,CASSSGGGEQYF
TRBV21-1,.,.,TRBJ2-7,TGTGCCAGCGGCCCGGGGTACCCTCACGAGCAGTACTTC,CASGPGYPHEQYF
TRBV27,.,.,TRBJ1-2,TGTGCCAGCAGTTTAACCAGTTTACAGGGTACTGCAAAGTATGGCTACACCTTC,CASSLTSLQGTAKYGYTF
TRBV4-1,TRBD2,.,TRBJ2-3,TGCGCCAGCAGCCCTCGGGGGGGGGTAGGCACAGATACGCAGTATTTT,CASSPRGGVGTDTQYF
TRBV7-9,TRBD2,.,TRBJ2-1,TGTTCCAGCAGCCAGCTAGCGGGTGACTACAATGAGCAGTTCTTC,CSSSQLAGDYNEQFF
TRBV5-1,.,.,TRBJ2-7,TGCGCCAGCAGCTTGGGCACGGCGGAACTCGAGCAGTACTTC,CASSLGTAELEQYF
TRBV18,.,.,TRBJ1-3,TGTGCCAGCTCACCACCGGCGGCGCCTGGAAACACCATATATTTT,CASSPPAAPGNTIYF
TRBV30,.,.,TRBJ2-3,TGTGCCTGGAGAAAGACCTCTGGAGGCACAGATACGCAGTATTTT,CAWRKTSGGTDTQYF
TRBV20-1,.,.,TRBJ2-5,TGCAGTGCCGACAGCCAAGAGACCCAGTACTTC,CSADSQETQYF
TRBV30,.,.,TRBJ1-1,TGTGCCTGGAGTGTAGGAGGGTTCACTGAAGCTTTCTTT,CAWSVGGFTEAFF
TRBV6-4,TRBD2,few,TRBJ2-3,TGTGCCAGCAGTGAAATAGCGGGAGCCACAGATACGCAGTATTTT,CASSEIAGATDTQYF
TRBV15,.,.,TRBJ2-1,TGTGCCACCAGCAGTCGCAGGGGGGACAATGAGCAGTTCTTC,CATSSRRGDNEQFF